The clone carrying this TCR beta chain was observed a few times. The target antigen is unknown. An end of the junction does not agree with germline; a read error may underlie this. This record belongs to a study of metastatic and nonmetastatic thyroid tumors. Study-wide results and limits: Malignant thyroid tumors reportedly exceeded benign nodules significantly in TCR beta diversity, with the difference appearing in blood and tumor.

Thyroid surgery was performed in patients who had received no treatment beforehand. TCRdb reprocessed the PCR reads using MiXCR. The sample holds tens of thousands of clones, around 26% seen once. The CDR3 contains 15 residues. CDR1 and CDR2 from the germline V gene are MNHNS and SASEGT. Sequencing was done on a sample of blood. The clonotype was recovered from a male donor with papillary thyroid cancer or a benign thyroid nodule (not recorded which). Some clones in this sample may be carry-over from other donors' samples. The chain joins TRBV6-1 to TRBJ1-1; no clear D gene. The CDR3 loop is CPSSSGVLPNTEAFF. CDR3 DNA sequence: TGTCCCAGCAGTTCTGGGGTACTTCCGAACACTGAAGCTTTCTTT.